This entry lists 6 T cell receptor beta chains sequenced from one sample in a study of CD8+ T cells in alopecia areata. The treatment was: oral pan-JAK inhibitor, 5-10 mg twice daily. RNA was isolated and reverse transcribed to cDNA, the sequencing template. Libraries were prepared by immunoSEQ multiplex PCR; TCRdb keeps only in-frame clonotypes and omits some of them. The top ten clones hold approximately 1.2% of a sample with about 190,000 clones, roughly 60% of them seen once. The starting material was CD4+ T cells sorted from blood, obtained around week 49, from a patient treated with tofacitinib. The source is a human donor with alopecia areata.

This chain uses TRBV10-3 with TRBJ2-2, with 9 bases identical to TRBD1. Per the germline V gene, CDR1 is ENHRY and CDR2 is SYGVKD. CDR3 length equals 16 residues. V shed 4 bases, J shed 4 bases, and the junction held 7 bases outside the gene matches. The chain's CDR3 is CAISARTGAGTGELFF. The DNA for the CDR3 is TGTGCCATCAGTGCCCGGACAGGGGCGGGCACCGGGGAGCTGTTTTTT.

This clone appeared a few times. V gene TRBV20-1 combines with J gene TRBJ2-7; possibly TRBD1 for D (5 bases). The germline CDR1 and CDR2 sequences are DFQATT and SNEGSKA (reference sequence). The CDR3 is made up of 11 amino acids. V lost 6 bases, J lost 4 bases, and 10 bases lay in between. CDR3 loop: CSAQRQYEQYF. The CDR3 region has the DNA TGCAGTGCCCAACGACAGTACGAGCAGTACTTC.

The sample holds a few counts of this clone. J is TRBJ2-2 and V is TRBV5-6, with D perhaps TRBD2 (6 bases). The V end lost 3 bases, the J end lost 4 bases, and 19 bases lay between the germline ends. The CDR3 is made up of 17 amino acids. CDR1 and CDR2 (germline): SGHDT, YYEEEE. As DNA, the CDR3 is TGTGCCAGCAGCTCGATAAAGAAGAGGGGAGGCACCGGGGAGCTGTTTTTT. Translation gives CASSSIKKRGGTGELFF.

The gene calls are TRBV28 and TRBJ2-1; D assignment may be TRBD1 or TRBD2 (5 bases each). CDR1 and CDR2 (germline): MDHEN, SYDVKM. V was cut by 5 bases and J by 3 bases, with 17 bases left in between. This CDR3 region has 16 residues. CDR3 residues: CASSISGPSDYNEQFF. CDR3 nucleotide sequence: TGTGCCAGCAGTATTTCGGGGCCCTCCGACTACAATGAGCAGTTCTTC.

This sequence joins TRBV5-6 and TRBJ2-2; tentative D call: TRBD2 (6 bases). The CDR3 is 14 residues long. V was pared by 4 bases and J by 7 bases, with 14 bases between. Germline V gene sequence: CDR1 SGHDT, CDR2 YYEEEE. The DNA for the CDR3 is TGTGCCAGCAGCATCGACCTCGGGGGCGGGGAGCTGTTTTTT. This codes for CASSIDLGGGELFF. The full variable domain, in which reference TRBV5-6 and TRBJ2-2 provide the parts outside the CDR3, is DAGVTQSPTHLIKTRGQQVTLRCSPKSGHDTVSWYQQALGQGPQFIFQYYEEEERQRGNFPDRFSGHQFPNYSSELNVNALLLGDSALYLCASSIDLGGGELFFGEGSRLTVL.

This clone was observed a handful of times. V is TRBV19 and J is TRBJ1-2, with D uncertain. Germline V CDR1 and CDR2: LNHDA, SQIVND (reference sequence). Deletions cut 6 bases from V and 2 bases from J, with 10 bases between. The CDR3 length is 13 residues. In nucleotides, the CDR3 is TGTGCCAGTAGGGCCATAGGGAACTATGGCTACACCTTC. It specifies CASRAIGNYGYTF.